Shown below are 6 T cell receptor beta chains from a single sample sequenced in a study of identical twins. Each CDR3 protein gets one entry after TCRdb re-called the 5' RACE reads with MiXCR. The table records 200,000 to 250,000 distinct CDR3 sequences, 9.5% to 15% of them present only once. The same sample was also studied in work on yellow fever vaccine responses in identical twins.

Sequencing was carried out using memory (CD45RO+) T cells sorted from blood. Receptor source: a woman younger than 35 in good health.

The chain has TRBV10-3 and TRBJ2-2, with 14 nucleotides matching TRBD2. The CDR3 has 17 amino acids. Germline values: CDR1 ENHRY, CDR2 SYGVKD. Unmatched junction bases numbered 11, after V lost 8 bases and J lost 6 bases. CDR3: CAISGLAGGVASGELFF. For the CDR3, the DNA is TGTGCCATCTCAGGACTAGCGGGGGGAGTGGCTTCCGGGGAGCTGTTTTTT.

The chain employs TRBV12-3 or TRBV12-4 and TRBJ2-2, with D unclear. This CDR3 is built from 14 residues. Trimming took off 6 bases at V and 1 base at J, with 9 bases between the two ends. Here the CDR3 reads CASSILVNTGELFF. CDR3 sequence (DNA): TGTGCCAGCAGCATCCTAGTGAACACCGGGGAGCTGTTTTTT.

This chain connects TRBV29-1 to TRBJ1-4; D unresolved. CDR3 length equals 14 residues. Germline values: CDR1 SQVTM, CDR2 ANQGSEA. Trimming left V 1 base short and J 7 bases short, with 13 bases between. CDR3 bases: TGCAGCGTTGAAGGTCAGAAGTTAGGTGAAAAACTGTTTTTT. It yields the protein CSVEGQKLGEKLFF. The full variable domain, in which reference TRBV29-1 and TRBJ1-4 provide the parts outside the CDR3, is SAVISQKPSRDICQRGTSLTIQCQVDSQVTMMFWYRQQPGQSLTLIATANQGSEATYESGFVIDKFPISRPNLTFSTLTVSNMSPEDSSIYLCSVEGQKLGEKLFFGSGTQLSVL.

This clonotype occurred many times. The genes are TRBV12-3 or TRBV12-4 and TRBJ2-5; no clear D gene. Trimming shortened V by 3 bases and J by 1 base, and 6 bases separated the two germline ends. This CDR3 region has 13 residues. The CDR3 DNA is TGTGCCAGCAGTTTTAGGACCCAAGAGACCCAGTACTTC. It is translated as CASSFRTQETQYF.

The sample holds many counts of this clonotype. The V gene is TRBV10-3, the J gene TRBJ2-7, with D perhaps given as TRBD1 or TRBD2 (6 bases each). CDR1 and CDR2 from the germline V gene are ENHRY and SYGVKD. The CDR3 extends over 14 amino acids. V lost 8 bases and J lost 3, with 17 bases in between. In DNA, the CDR3 is TGTGCCATCGGTAGACAGGCGGGACTCTACGAGCAGTACTTC. It codes for CAIGRQAGLYEQYF.

This clonotype was counted ten times or more. The rearrangement joins TRBV20-1 to TRBJ2-3, with D unclear. Between the trimmed V and J ends, which lost 2 bases and 6 bases, there was a span of 15 bases. Germline values: CDR1 DFQATT, CDR2 SNEGSKA (reference sequence). This CDR3 is 14 amino acids long. The CDR3 region is CSARTDRVGDTQYF. In DNA, the CDR3 is TGCAGTGCTAGAACAGACCGGGTGGGGGATACGCAGTATTTT.